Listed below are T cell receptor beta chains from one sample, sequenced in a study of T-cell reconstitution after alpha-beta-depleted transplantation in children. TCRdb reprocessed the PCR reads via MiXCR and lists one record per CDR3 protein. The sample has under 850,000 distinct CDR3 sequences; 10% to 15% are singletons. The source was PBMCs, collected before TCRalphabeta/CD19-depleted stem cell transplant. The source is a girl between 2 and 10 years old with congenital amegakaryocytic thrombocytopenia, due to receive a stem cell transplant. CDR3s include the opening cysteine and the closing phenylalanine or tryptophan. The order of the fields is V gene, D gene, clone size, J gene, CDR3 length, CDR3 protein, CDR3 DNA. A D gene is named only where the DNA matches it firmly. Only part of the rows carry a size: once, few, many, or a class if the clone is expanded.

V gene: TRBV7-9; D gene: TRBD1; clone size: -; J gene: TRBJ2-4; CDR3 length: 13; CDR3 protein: CASSPTGGDTQYF; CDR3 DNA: TGTGCCAGCAGCCCGACAGGGGGGGACACTCAGTACTTC
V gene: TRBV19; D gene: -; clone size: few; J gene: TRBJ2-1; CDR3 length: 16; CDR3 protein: CASSIVQWPGNNEQFF; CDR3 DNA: TGTGCCAGTAGTATAGTACAGTGGCCTGGAAACAATGAGCAGTTCTTC
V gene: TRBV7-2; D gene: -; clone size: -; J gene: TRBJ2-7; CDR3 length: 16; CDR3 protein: CASSLAPGPLSYEQYF; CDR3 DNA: TGTGCCAGCAGCTTAGCCCCGGGACCCCTATCCTACGAGCAGTACTTC
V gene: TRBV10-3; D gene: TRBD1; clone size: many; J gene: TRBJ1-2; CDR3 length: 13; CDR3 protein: CATEQGADYGYTF; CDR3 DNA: TGTGCCACCGAACAGGGGGCTGACTATGGCTACACCTTC
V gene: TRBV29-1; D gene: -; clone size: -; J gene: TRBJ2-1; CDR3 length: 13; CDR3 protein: CSVGPLAGNKQFF; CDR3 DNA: TGCAGCGTTGGACCCCTAGCAGGCAATAAGCAGTTCTTC
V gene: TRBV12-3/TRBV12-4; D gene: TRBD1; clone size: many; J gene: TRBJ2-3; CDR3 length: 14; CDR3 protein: CASSLGQGADTQYF; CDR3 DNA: TGTGCCAGCAGCTTGGGACAGGGAGCCGATACGCAGTATTTT
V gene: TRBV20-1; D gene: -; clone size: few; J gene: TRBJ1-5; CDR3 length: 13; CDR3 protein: CSASLTENQPQHF; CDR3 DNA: TGCAGTGCTAGCTTAACGGAGAATCAGCCCCAGCATTTT
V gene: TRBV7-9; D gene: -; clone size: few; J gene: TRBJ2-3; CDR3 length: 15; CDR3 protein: CASSPRGRYPDTQYF; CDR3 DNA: TGTGCCAGCAGCCCCCGAGGGAGATATCCAGATACGCAGTATTTT
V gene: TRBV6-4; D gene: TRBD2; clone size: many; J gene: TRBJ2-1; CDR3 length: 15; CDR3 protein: CASSDSRTRMGEQFF; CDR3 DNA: TGTGCCAGCAGTGACTCGCGGACTAGGATGGGTGAGCAGTTCTTC
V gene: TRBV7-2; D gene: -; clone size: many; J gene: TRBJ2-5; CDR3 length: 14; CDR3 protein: CASSFRRRGETQYF; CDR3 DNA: TGTGCCAGCAGCTTCAGACGGAGGGGAGAGACCCAGTACTTC
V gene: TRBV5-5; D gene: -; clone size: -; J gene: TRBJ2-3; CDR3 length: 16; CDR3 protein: CASSHPWGGRTDTQYF; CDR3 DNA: TGTGCCAGCAGCCACCCGTGGGGGGGCCGCACAGATACGCAGTATTTT
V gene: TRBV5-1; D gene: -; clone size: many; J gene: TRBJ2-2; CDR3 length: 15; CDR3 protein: CASSFWAGRTGELFF; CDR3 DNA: TGCGCCAGCAGCTTCTGGGCAGGTCGCACCGGGGAGCTGTTTTTT
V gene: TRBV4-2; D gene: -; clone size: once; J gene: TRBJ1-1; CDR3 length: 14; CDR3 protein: CASSQDAPGPEAFF; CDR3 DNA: TGTGCCAGCAGCCAAGACGCCCCTGGCCCCGAAGCTTTCTTT
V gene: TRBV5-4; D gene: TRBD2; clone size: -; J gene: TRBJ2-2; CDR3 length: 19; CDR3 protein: CASSLIFTSGRVWTGELFF; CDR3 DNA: TGTGCCAGCAGCTTGATTTTCACTAGCGGGAGGGTGTGGACCGGGGAGCTGTTTTTT
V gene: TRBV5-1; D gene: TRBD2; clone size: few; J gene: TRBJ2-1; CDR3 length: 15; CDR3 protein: CASSQSGVYNNEQFF; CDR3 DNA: TGCGCCAGCAGCCAGAGCGGGGTCTATAACAATGAGCAGTTCTTC
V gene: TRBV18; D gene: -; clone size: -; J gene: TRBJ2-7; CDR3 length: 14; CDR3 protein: CASSGQGIDYEQYF; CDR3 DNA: TGTGCCAGCTCAGGTCAGGGGATCGATTACGAGCAGTACTTC
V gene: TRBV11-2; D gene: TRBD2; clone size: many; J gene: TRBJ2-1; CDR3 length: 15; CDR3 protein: CASRTTSGRAAEQFF; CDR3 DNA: TGTGCCAGCAGAACTACTAGCGGGAGGGCCGCTGAGCAGTTCTTC
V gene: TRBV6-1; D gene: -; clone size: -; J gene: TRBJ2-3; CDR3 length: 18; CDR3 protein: CASSGPGTEKTSTDTQYF; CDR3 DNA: TGTGCCAGCAGCGGTCCCGGGACGGAGAAAACTAGCACAGATACGCAGTATTTT
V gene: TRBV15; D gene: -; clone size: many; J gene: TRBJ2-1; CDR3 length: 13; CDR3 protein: CATSRVELPKQFF; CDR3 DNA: TGTGCCACCAGCAGAGTCGAACTACCCAAGCAGTTCTTC
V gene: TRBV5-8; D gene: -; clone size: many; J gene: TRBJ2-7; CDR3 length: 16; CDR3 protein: CASSQGSIRDKHEQYF; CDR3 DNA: TGTGCCAGCAGCCAAGGGTCCATCCGGGACAAGCACGAGCAGTACTTC
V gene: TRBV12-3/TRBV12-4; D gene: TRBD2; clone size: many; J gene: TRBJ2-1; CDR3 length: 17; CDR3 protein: CASSKGLAGAIYNEQFF; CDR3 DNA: TGTGCCAGCAGTAAGGGACTAGCGGGAGCGATATACAATGAGCAGTTCTTC
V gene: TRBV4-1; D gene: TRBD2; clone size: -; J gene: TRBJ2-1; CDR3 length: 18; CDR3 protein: CASSQEPTSAGFGNEQFF; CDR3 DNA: TGCGCCAGCAGCCAAGAACCAACTAGCGCGGGTTTTGGGAATGAGCAGTTCTTC
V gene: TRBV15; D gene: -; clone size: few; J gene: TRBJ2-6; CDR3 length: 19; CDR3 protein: CATSRDVGQRASGANVLTF; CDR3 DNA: TGTGCCACCAGCAGAGATGTAGGACAGAGAGCTTCTGGGGCCAACGTCCTGACTTTC
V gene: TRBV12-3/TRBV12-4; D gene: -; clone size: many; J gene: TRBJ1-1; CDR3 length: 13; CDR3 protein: CASSLQGGTEAFF; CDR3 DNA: TGTGCCAGCAGTCTCCAAGGCGGCACTGAAGCTTTCTTT
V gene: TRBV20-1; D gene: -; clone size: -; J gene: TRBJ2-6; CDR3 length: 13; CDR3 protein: CSAWGTGANVLTF; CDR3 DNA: TGCAGTGCTTGGGGTACTGGGGCCAACGTCCTGACTTTC
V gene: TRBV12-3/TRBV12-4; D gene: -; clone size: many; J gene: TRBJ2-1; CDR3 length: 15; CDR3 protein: CASTPMVLGYNEQFF; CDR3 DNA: TGTGCCAGCACCCCAATGGTACTGGGGTACAATGAGCAGTTCTTC
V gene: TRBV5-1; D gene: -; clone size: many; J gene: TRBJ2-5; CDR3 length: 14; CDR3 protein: CASSLGQSIGTQYF; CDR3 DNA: TGCGCCAGCAGCCTAGGACAGTCTATAGGGACCCAGTACTTC
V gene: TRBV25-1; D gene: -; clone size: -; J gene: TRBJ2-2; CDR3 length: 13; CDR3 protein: CASNQEGIGELFF; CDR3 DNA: TGTGCCAGCAATCAGGAAGGGATCGGGGAGCTGTTTTTT
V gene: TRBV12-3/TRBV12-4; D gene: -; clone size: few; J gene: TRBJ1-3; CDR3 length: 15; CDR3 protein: CASSLGRQRGNTIYF; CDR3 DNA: TGTGCCAGCAGTTTAGGACGACAACGAGGAAACACCATATATTTT
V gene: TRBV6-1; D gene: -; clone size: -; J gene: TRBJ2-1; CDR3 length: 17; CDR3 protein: CASRRIVGSLLVDEQFF; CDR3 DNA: TGTGCCAGCAGAAGGATAGTCGGGTCCCTTTTGGTCGATGAGCAGTTCTTC
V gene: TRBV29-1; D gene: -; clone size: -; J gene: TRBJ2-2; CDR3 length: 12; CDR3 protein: CSVVGWTGELFF; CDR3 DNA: TGCAGCGTTGTGGGATGGACCGGGGAGCTGTTTTTT
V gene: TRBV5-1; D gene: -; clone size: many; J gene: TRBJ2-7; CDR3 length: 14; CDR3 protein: CASSLEASGYEQYF; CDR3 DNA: TGTGCCAGCAGCTTAGAGGCTAGTGGCTACGAGCAGTACTTC
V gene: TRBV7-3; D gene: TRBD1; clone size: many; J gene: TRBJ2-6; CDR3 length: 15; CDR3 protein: CASSAGQGPANVLTF; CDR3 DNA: TGTGCCAGCAGCGCGGGACAGGGACCAGCCAACGTCCTGACTTTC
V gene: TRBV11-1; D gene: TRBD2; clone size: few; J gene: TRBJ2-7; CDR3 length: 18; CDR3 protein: CASSLVGGGVFPSYEQYF; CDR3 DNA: TGTGCCAGCAGCTTAGTTGGGGGGGGTGTATTCCCCTCCTACGAGCAGTACTTC
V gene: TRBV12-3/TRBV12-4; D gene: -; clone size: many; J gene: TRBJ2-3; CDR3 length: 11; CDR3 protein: CASSFADTQYF; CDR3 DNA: TGTGCCAGCAGTTTTGCCGATACGCAGTATTTT
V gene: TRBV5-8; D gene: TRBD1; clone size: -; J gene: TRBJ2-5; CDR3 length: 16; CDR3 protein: CASSRGITGAEETQYF; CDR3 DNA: TGTGCCAGCAGCCGGGGTATCACAGGGGCTGAGGAGACCCAGTACTTC
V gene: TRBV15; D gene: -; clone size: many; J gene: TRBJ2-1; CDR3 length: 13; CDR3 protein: CATSRDRLNEQFF; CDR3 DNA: TGTGCCACCAGCAGAGATCGACTCAATGAGCAGTTCTTC
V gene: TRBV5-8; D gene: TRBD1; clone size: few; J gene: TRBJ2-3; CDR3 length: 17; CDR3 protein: CASSGGQGAASTDTQYF; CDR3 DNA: TGTGCCAGCAGCGGAGGACAGGGGGCGGCTTCAACAGATACGCAGTATTTT
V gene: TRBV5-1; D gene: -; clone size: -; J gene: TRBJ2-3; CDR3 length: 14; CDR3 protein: CATADVSSTDTQYF; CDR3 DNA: TGCGCCACCGCGGACGTCAGTAGCACAGATACGCAGTATTTT
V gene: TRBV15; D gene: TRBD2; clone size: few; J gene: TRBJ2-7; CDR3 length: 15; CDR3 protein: CATSIVRTSGREQYF; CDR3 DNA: TGTGCCACCAGCATAGTACGGACTAGCGGGAGGGAGCAGTACTTC
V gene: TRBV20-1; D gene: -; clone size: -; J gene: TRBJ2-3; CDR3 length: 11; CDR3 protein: CSASEGDTQYF; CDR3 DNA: TGCAGTGCTAGTGAAGGAGATACGCAGTATTTT
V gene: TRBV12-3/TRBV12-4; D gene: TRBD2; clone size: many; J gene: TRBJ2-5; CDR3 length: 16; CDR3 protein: CASSLSVAGAPIAQYF; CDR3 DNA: TGTGCCAGCAGTTTATCGGTGGCGGGAGCCCCCATTGCCCAGTACTTC